The T cell receptor beta chain described here comes from a study of CD8+ T cells in alopecia areata. The CDR3 runs to 14 residues. Per germline, CDR1 SGHTA and CDR2 FQGNSA. This clone was detected a few times. Sequencing used cDNA as its template, made by extracting RNA and reverse transcribing it. Profiled with immunoSEQ multiplex PCR; TCRdb holds only in-frame clones, not every one. The sample lists around 150,000 clones; about three fifths were seen once. As for treatment: oral pan-JAK inhibitor, 5-10 mg twice daily. Specimens obtained from alopecia areata patients comprised lesional scalp punch biopsies and peripheral blood.

The sequence was obtained from a human donor with alopecia areata. This rearrangement joins TRBV7-2 to TRBJ2-5; 9 bases are a match to TRBD1. The J call may be faulty, since TRBJ2-7 better matches the DNA end. The starting material was CD4+ T cells sorted from blood, obtained at week 4, from a patient treated with tofacitinib. As DNA, the CDR3 is TGTGCCAGCAGCCCACAGGGGGCATCCTACGAGCAGTACTTC. It yields the protein CASSPQGASYEQYF.